The 4 T cell receptor beta chains below come from one sample, sequenced in a study of blood T cell repertoires in COVID-19. TCRdb keeps only in-frame clones here, not all; method: immunoSEQ multiplex PCR. Of fewer than 200,000 clones in the sample, 85% to 95% were seen once. Sequenced sample: peripheral blood. The receptors come from a woman in her fifties or sixties with acute or convalescent COVID-19.

V is TRBV18 and J is TRBJ1-1, with TRBD1 identical over 9 bases. Trimming cost V 2 bases and J 4 bases; bases outside gene matches: 8. The germline V gene has CDR1 KGHSH and CDR2 LQKENI. CDR3 length equals 16 residues. The CDR3 nucleotides read TGTGCCAGCTCACCAACGAGGACAGGGGTCGGCACTGAAGCTTTCTTT. It encodes CASSPTRTGVGTEAFF.

The rearrangement joins TRBV6-8 to TRBJ2-7; 8 nucleotides line up with TRBD2. The CDR3 sequence is 13 residues long. V lost 8 bases and J lost 9; bases outside the gene matches: 12. Germline loops: CDR1 MNHGY, CDR2 SAAAGT. The CDR3: CASPREGQVRQYF. DNA for the CDR3: TGTGCCAGCCCCCGGGAGGGCCAAGTTCGGCAGTACTTC.

The J gene is TRBJ2-1, the V gene TRBV2; 9 bases are shared with TRBD1. Germline V gene lookup returns CDR1 SNHLY and CDR2 FYNNEI. The CDR3 runs 13 residues. As DNA, the CDR3 is TGTGCGGGGGGCGTGGACAGGGGCAATGAGCAGTTCTTC. This translates into CAGGVDRGNEQFF. The full variable domain, rest sourced from reference TRBV2 and TRBJ2-1, is EPEVTQTPSHQVTQMGQEVILRCVPISNHLYFYWYRQILGQKVEFLVSFYNNEISEKSEIFDDQFSVERPDGSNFTLKIRSTKLEDSAMYFCAGGVDRGNEQFFGPGTRLTVL.

In DNA form, the CDR3 reads TGTGCCAGCAGTTACTCGATTGAGAATTCACCCCTCCACTTT. Translating it yields CASSYSIENSPLHF. V gene TRBV6-5 combines with J gene TRBJ1-6; D is unclear. Germline CDR1 and CDR2: MNHEY and SVGAGI. CDR3 length: 14 residues. The V and J ends lost 0 bases and 7 bases respectively, with 7 bases between them.